The rows below give T cell receptor beta chains drawn from one sample of a study of blood T cell repertoires in COVID-19. Measured with immunoSEQ multiplex PCR; TCRdb has only the in-frame clones, and not every one. Of some 200,000 clones listed, 85% to 90% were seen once; the top ten hold around 1.5%. The specimen was peripheral blood. Every receptor here comes from a young man with active or convalescent COVID-19. The CDR3 runs from the conserved cysteine through the conserved F or W. Fields, in order: J gene, clone size, V gene, D gene, CDR3 DNA, CDR3 protein. A D gene is named only where the DNA matches it firmly. A row's size may be missing; if present it is once, few, many or a size class.

J: TRBJ1-5; size: -; V: TRBV10-3; D: -; DNA: TGTGCCATCAAGCAGGGGAGCGACCAGCCCCAGCATTTT; CDR3: CAIKQGSDQPQHF
J: TRBJ2-3; size: -; V: TRBV7-3; D: -; DNA: TGTGCCAGCAGCTCCCGTCCGGAGGATACGCAGTATTTT; CDR3: CASSSRPEDTQYF
J: TRBJ2-1; size: once; V: TRBV6-5; D: -; DNA: TGTGCCAGCAGTTACTGGGCGGGTGGCTACAATGAGCAGTTCTTC; CDR3: CASSYWAGGYNEQFF
J: TRBJ1-1; size: once; V: TRBV18; D: -; DNA: TGTGCCAGCTCACCGGACGAGGGTTTGGGCACTGAAGCTTTCTTT; CDR3: CASSPDEGLGTEAFF
J: TRBJ2-7; size: -; V: TRBV10-1; D: -; DNA: TGCGCCAGCAGCGGGTTCGGGGACGAGCAGTACTTC; CDR3: CASSGFGDEQYF
J: TRBJ2-5; size: -; V: TRBV10-2; D: TRBD2; DNA: TGCGCCAGCAGTGAGTCTGGACTAGCGGGCCTCCAAGAGACCCAGTACTTC; CDR3: CASSESGLAGLQETQYF
J: TRBJ2-7; size: once; V: TRBV27; D: -; DNA: TGTGCCAGCAGTTTATCCAGGGGGGCCTACGAGCAGTACTTC; CDR3: CASSLSRGAYEQYF
J: TRBJ2-1; size: once; V: TRBV28; D: -; DNA: TGTGCCAGCAGTTCCTCACAGGGAGTATATGAGCAGTTCTTC; CDR3: CASSSSQGVYEQFF
J: TRBJ2-7; size: many; V: TRBV27; D: -; DNA: TGTGCCAGCAGTTCGGTCGGGAGCTCGTTCTACGAGCAGTACTTC; CDR3: CASSSVGSSFYEQYF
J: TRBJ1-1; size: -; V: TRBV27; D: TRBD1; DNA: TGTGCCAGCAGTTTATCAGGGGGCATGAACACTGAAGCTTTCTTT; CDR3: CASSLSGGMNTEAFF
J: TRBJ2-6; size: -; V: TRBV18; D: TRBD2; DNA: TGTGCCAGCTCACCGAGGGAGATCGGGGGGACCGGCTCTGGGGCCAACGTCCTGACTTTC; CDR3: CASSPREIGGTGSGANVLTF
J: TRBJ1-1; size: once; V: TRBV6-5; D: -; DNA: TGTGCCAGCAGTTACAATGTCCCTTTTTTGACTGAAGCTTTCTTT; CDR3: CASSYNVPFLTEAFF
J: TRBJ1-1; size: -; V: TRBV7-9; D: -; DNA: TGTGCCAGCAGCTTTAGGCACGCAGCGCTAGCTTTCTTT; CDR3: CASSFRHAALAFF
J: TRBJ1-1; size: -; V: TRBV6-5; D: TRBD1; DNA: TGTGCCAGCAGAGATAGACAGGGGCACACTGAAGCTTTCTTT; CDR3: CASRDRQGHTEAFF
J: TRBJ1-5; size: once; V: TRBV7-9; D: -; DNA: TGTGCCAGCAGCCAAACAGCCTCCAATCAGCCCCAGCATTTT; CDR3: CASSQTASNQPQHF
J: TRBJ2-7; size: -; V: TRBV6-6; D: TRBD1; DNA: TGTGCCAGCAGATCGACAGGGGAAGGCGAGCAGTACTTC; CDR3: CASRSTGEGEQYF
J: TRBJ2-1; size: -; V: TRBV5-1; D: -; DNA: TGCGCCAGCAGCTTGGAAACAGGGATCCGTGGCAATGAGCAGTTCTTC; CDR3: CASSLETGIRGNEQFF
J: TRBJ2-7; size: -; V: TRBV11-2; D: -; DNA: TGTGCCAGCAGCTTAAATCCGGGTAACTACGAGCAGTACTTC; CDR3: CASSLNPGNYEQYF
J: TRBJ1-5; size: once; V: TRBV28; D: -; DNA: TGTGCCAGCAGTTTATGGGGGGCGAGGAATCAGCCCCAGCATTTT; CDR3: CASSLWGARNQPQHF
J: TRBJ2-2; size: -; V: TRBV15; D: TRBD1; DNA: TGTGCCACCAGTAGGGGGCGGGACACCGGGGAGCTGTTTTTT; CDR3: CATSRGRDTGELFF
J: TRBJ2-5; size: -; V: TRBV24-1; D: TRBD2; DNA: TGTGCCACCAGTGAAGGGACTAGCGGGAGGGCCTTCGTGGAGACCCAGTACTTC; CDR3: CATSEGTSGRAFVETQYF
J: TRBJ2-2; size: -; V: TRBV5-1; D: -; DNA: TGCGCCAGCAGCTTGATGGCAGCCACCGGGGACACCGGGGAGCTGTTTTTT; CDR3: CASSLMAATGDTGELFF
J: TRBJ2-7; size: -; V: TRBV7-9; D: TRBD1; DNA: TGTGCCAGCAGCTTAGAGGGACAGGGCAACGAGCAGTACTTC; CDR3: CASSLEGQGNEQYF
J: TRBJ1-6; size: -; V: TRBV6-5; D: -; DNA: TGTGCCAGCAGTTACTCGAAACTGAATTCACCCCTCCACTTT; CDR3: CASSYSKLNSPLHF
J: TRBJ2-1; size: -; V: TRBV2; D: TRBD2; DNA: TGTGCCAGCTCAAGACTAGCGGGAGAGGCAAATGAGCAGTTCTTC; CDR3: CASSRLAGEANEQFF
J: TRBJ2-1; size: -; V: TRBV7-2; D: TRBD1; DNA: TGTGCCAGCAGCGACTACAGGGGTCGAGTCAATGAGCAGTTCTTC; CDR3: CASSDYRGRVNEQFF
J: TRBJ2-1; size: once; V: TRBV28; D: TRBD2; DNA: TGTGCCAGCAGTTTATTGGGTCTTGGGAGGGGTAGGGATGAGCAGTTCTTC; CDR3: CASSLLGLGRGRDEQFF